The 24 T cell receptor beta chains listed next were all sequenced from one sample in a study of blood T cells in healthy people across ages. A second PCR, run for roughly 7 to 12 cycles, used a sample-barcoded 5' primer plus a J-beta primer mix. TCRdb recomputed calls from the 5' RACE reads with MiXCR, one row per CDR3 protein. The table shows approximately 790,000 distinct CDR3 sequences, with approximately 59% occurring only once. Material for sequencing was blood. These receptors all stem from a man younger than 45 in good health.

This chain's CDR3 is CASSSMTRHNEQFF. The CDR3 region has the DNA TGCGCCAGCAGCTCCATGACTAGACACAATGAGCAGTTCTTC. This chain uses TRBV5-1 with TRBJ2-1; maybe TRBD2 (6 bases). The CDR3 is made up of 14 amino acids. V shed 3 bases and J shed 5 bases, with 12 bases lying between them. CDR1 SGHRS and CDR2 YFSETQ come from the germline V gene.

There are a few counts of this clonotype. The chain's CDR3 is CASSYGGGQETQYF. For the CDR3, the DNA is TGTGCCAGCAGTTATGGCGGGGGGCAAGAGACCCAGTACTTC. The chain joins TRBV6-5 to TRBJ2-5; TRBD2 matches at 8 bases. This CDR3 comprises 14 residues. Germline V lookup: CDR1 MNHEY, CDR2 SVGAGI. With 3 bases clipped from V and 2 bases from J, the junction kept 2 bases outside the gene matches.

The chain joins TRBV7-9 to TRBJ2-3, with D possibly being TRBD1 or TRBD2 (6 bases each). Germline V gene sequence: CDR1 SEHNR, CDR2 FQNEAQ (reference sequence). Trimming took off 1 base at V and 0 bases at J, with 14 bases between the two ends. The CDR3 totals 17 residues. DNA of the CDR3: TGTGCCAGCAGCTTAGTGGCCGGGGGCACTAGCACAGATACGCAGTATTTT. Its protein product is CASSLVAGGTSTDTQYF.

The rearrangement joins TRBV20-1 to TRBJ1-5; 9 bases are shared with TRBD1. Per the germline V gene, CDR1 is DFQATT and CDR2 is SNEGSKA (reference sequence). CDR3 length: 14 amino acids. J was trimmed by 5 bases and V by 6 bases; bases with no gene match: 8. In DNA form, the CDR3 reads TGCAGTGCCCCGGACAGGGGCATGGATCAGCCCCAGCATTTT. Protein sequence: CSAPDRGMDQPQHF.

The J gene is TRBJ2-7, the V gene TRBV4-3, with D possibly being TRBD2 (5 bases). The CDR3 length is 16 residues. Germline lookup yields CDR1 LGHNA and CDR2 YSLEER. Trimming took 0 bases from V and 3 from J, leaving 15 bases between them. CDR3 amino acids: CASSQEANSGNYEQYF. For the CDR3, the DNA is TGCGCCAGCAGCCAAGAAGCAAACAGCGGCAACTACGAGCAGTACTTC.

This clonotype has only a few counts. The chain has TRBV12-3 or TRBV12-4 and TRBJ1-5; D is ambiguous. Trimming left V 5 bases short and J 5 bases short, with 10 bases between. This CDR3 is built from 13 residues. CDR3 coding DNA: TGTGCCAGCAGTGTAGAGGCGGATCAGCCCCAGCATTTT. It translates to CASSVEADQPQHF.

The CDR3 coding sequence is TGTGCCAGCAGCACCCTGGGACTCTCCTACGAGCAGTACTTC. Encoded protein: CASSTLGLSYEQYF. This chain joins TRBV7-9 and TRBJ2-7; TRBD2 is a possible D gene (6 bases). The germline V and J ends were trimmed by 5 bases and 0 bases, with 11 bases remaining between them. Germline lookup yields CDR1 SEHNR and CDR2 FQNEAQ (reference sequence). The CDR3 runs to 14 residues.

The chain recombines TRBV4-3 with TRBJ2-2; possibly TRBD1 or TRBD2 for D (7 bases each). The CDR3 is 18 amino acids. Deletions cut 1 base from V and 0 bases from J, with 15 bases between. From germline, CDR1 is LGHNA and CDR2 YSLEER. As DNA, the CDR3 is TGCGCCAGCAGCCAAGGTTTACAGGGGACTACGAACACCGGGGAGCTGTTTTTT. Its protein is CASSQGLQGTTNTGELFF.

The table lists this clonotype with a few counts. The rearrangement joins TRBV9 to TRBJ2-5, with D perhaps TRBD2 (6 bases). This CDR3 has 16 amino acids. V lost 4 bases and J lost 2, with 18 bases in between. Germline V lookup: CDR1 SGDLS, CDR2 YYNGEE. CDR3 DNA sequence: TGTGCCAGCAGCTCCCGACTCCTCCGGGGGCAAGAGACCCAGTACTTC. Encoded protein: CASSSRLLRGQETQYF.

This chain uses TRBV27 with TRBJ1-2; D is undetermined. The length of the CDR3 is 13 residues. Trimming shortened V by 3 bases and J by 6 bases, and 11 bases separated the two germline ends. CDR1 and CDR2 from the germline V gene are MNHEY and SMNVEV (reference sequence). The CDR3 reads CASSFSRSNGYTF. The CDR3 DNA reads TGTGCCAGCAGTTTCAGCAGGTCCAATGGCTACACCTTC.

J is TRBJ1-1 and V is TRBV2; 7 bases fit TRBD1. With V trimmed by 4 bases and J by 4 bases, 15 bases remained unmatched. Germline CDR1 reads SNHLY; CDR2 reads FYNNEI. The CDR3 covers 17 residues. The CDR3 sequence: CASSGFSDRDLSTEAFF. The CDR3 bases are TGTGCCAGCAGTGGGTTCAGTGACAGGGACTTGAGCACTGAAGCTTTCTTT.

The chain has TRBV6-5 and TRBJ2-6; 8 nucleotides align to TRBD1. Germline V gene data show CDR1 as MNHEY and CDR2 as SVGAGI. The V gene end was trimmed by 2 bases and the J gene end by 2 bases; junction bases not matched to a gene: 2. The CDR3 has 16 residues. The CDR3 protein is CASSYPQGAGANVLTF. The CDR3 DNA is TGTGCCAGCAGTTACCCACAGGGGGCTGGGGCCAACGTCCTGACTTTC.

The chain has TRBV5-1 and TRBJ2-3; 10 bases align to TRBD2. The J segment lost 2 bases and the V segment lost 0 bases, leaving 9 bases of the junction unmatched. CDR1 is SGHRS and CDR2 is YFSETQ in the germline V gene. This CDR3 has 18 residues. CDR3 protein: CASSLAAVAGGHTDTQYF. The CDR3 DNA follows: TGCGCCAGCAGCTTGGCCGCGGTAGCGGGGGGACACACAGATACGCAGTATTTT.

The V and J genes are TRBV7-2 and TRBJ2-1; 16 bases match TRBD2. Germline V gives CDR1 SGHTA, CDR2 FQGNSA. The trim removed 2 bases at V and 7 bases at J, leaving 5 bases unmatched. This CDR3 has 17 residues. The CDR3 nucleotides read TGTGCCAGCAGCTTATATGGGACTAGCGGGGGGGCGAATGAGCAGTTCTTC. It is translated as CASSLYGTSGGANEQFF.

The table lists this clonotype with a few counts. V gene TRBV29-1 combines with J gene TRBJ2-1; either TRBD1 or TRBD2 may fit D (6 bases each). The CDR3 has 15 residues. Germline CDR1 and CDR2: SQVTM and ANQGSEA. V was pared by 3 bases and J by 4 bases, with 16 bases between. The CDR3 protein is CSVEGVGGRYNEQFF. The DNA of the CDR3 is TGCAGCGTTGAGGGGGTTGGGGGGCGGTACAATGAGCAGTTCTTC.

In regard to this clonotype: An end of the junction differs from the germline gene, which may be a read error. This chain connects TRBV5-5 to TRBJ2-1; TRBD1 might be the D (5 bases). The CDR3 is 15 residues long. Germline V gene lookup returns CDR1 SGHKS and CDR2 YYEKEE (reference sequence). The CDR3 region has the DNA TGTGCCAGCACCTTGGCCCCTGGGCAGGGCAATGAGCAGTTCTTC. Protein sequence: CASTLAPGQGNEQFF. Drawing the rest from reference TRBV5-5 and TRBJ2-1, the complete variable domain is DAGVTQSPTHLIKTRGQQVTLRCSPISGHKSVSWYQQVLGQGPQFIFQYYEKEERGRGNFPDRFSARQFPNYSSELNVNALLLGDSALYLCASTLAPGQGNEQFFGPGTRLTVL.

J is TRBJ2-5 and V is TRBV10-3; no firm D call. The germline V gene has CDR1 ENHRY and CDR2 SYGVKD. V lost 4 bases, J lost 3 bases, and 6 bases lay in between. The CDR3 extends over 12 amino acids. CDR3 sequence reads: CAISASEETQYF. Here the CDR3 DNA reads TGTGCCATCAGTGCATCAGAAGAGACCCAGTACTTC.

The CDR3 loop reads CASSLKGGGFSGANVLTF. The CDR3 DNA reads TGTGCCAGCAGTTTAAAAGGGGGGGGATTCTCTGGGGCCAACGTCCTGACTTTC. V usage is TRBV27 and J usage is TRBJ2-6, with D perhaps TRBD2 (7 bases). Germline CDR1 is MNHEY and CDR2 is SMNVEV (reference sequence). With 2 bases removed from V and 0 bases from J, the gap between germline ends came to 14 bases. The CDR3 consists of 18 residues.

The genes are TRBV5-1 and TRBJ2-3; 7 nucleotides match TRBD2. The CDR3 has 16 residues. J lost 1 base, V lost 0 bases, and 5 bases had no gene match. Per germline, CDR1 SGHRS and CDR2 YFSETQ. In DNA, the CDR3 is TGCGCCAGCAGCTTGGAGAACAGCGGGGGCACAGATACGCAGTATTTT. Protein product: CASSLENSGGTDTQYF.

The chain is built from TRBV7-9 and TRBJ2-1, with TRBD2 matching 10 bases. After removal of 5 bases from V and 8 bases from J, the junction contained 9 bases not matched to a gene. CDR1 SEHNR and CDR2 FQNEAQ come from the germline V gene (reference sequence). CDR3 size: 15 residues. The CDR3 reads CASSPPGLAFHEQFF. The DNA for the CDR3 is TGTGCCAGCAGCCCACCGGGACTAGCGTTCCATGAGCAGTTCTTC.

In this sample, this clonotype turned up a few times. This chain uses TRBV7-2 with TRBJ2-4; TRBD1 matches at 9 bases. V was clipped by 3 bases and J by 2 bases; unmatched bases: 8. This CDR3 contains 17 residues. Germline assignment: CDR1 SGHTA and CDR2 FQGNSA. CDR3 coding DNA: TGTGCCAGCAGCTTCGTGGGGACAGGGATGACCAAAAACATTCAGTACTTC. It codes for CASSFVGTGMTKNIQYF.

The V call is TRBV2, the J call TRBJ1-3; D might be TRBD1 (5 bases). Germline loops: CDR1 SNHLY, CDR2 FYNNEI. This CDR3 has 15 residues. With 7 bases removed from V and 2 bases from J, the gap between germline ends came to 15 bases. The CDR3 DNA is TGTGCCAGCACCGGCTCACGGGGGACTGGAAACACCATATATTTT. Amino acid sequence: CASTGSRGTGNTIYF. Full variable domain (rest looked up from reference TRBV2 and TRBJ1-3): EPEVTQTPSHQVTQMGQEVILRCVPISNHLYFYWYRQILGQKVEFLVSFYNNEISEKSEIFDDQFSVERPDGSNFTLKIRSTKLEDSAMYFCASTGSRGTGNTIYFGEGSWLTVV.

A note on this clonotype: The junction and the germline gene differ at one end; a read error may be behind it. The rearrangement joins TRBV14 to TRBJ2-5; 10 bases fit TRBD1. CDR1 is SGHDN, CDR2 FVKESK, per germline. The CDR3 extends over 14 amino acids. The CDR3 reads CAGSQGTGAETQYF. Written as DNA, the CDR3 is TGTGCCGGCAGCCAGGGGACAGGGGCGGAGACCCAGTACTTC. Supplemented by reference TRBV14 and TRBJ2-5, the full variable domain reads EAGVTQFPSHSVIEKGQTVTLRCDPISGHDNLYWYRRVMGKEIKFLLHFVKESKQDESGMPNNRFLAERTGGTYSTLKVQPAELEDSGVYFCAGSQGTGAETQYFGPGTRLLVL.

The chain joins TRBV7-3 to TRBJ1-2; tentatively, D is TRBD1 (5 bases). The CDR3 consists of 15 residues. V gave up 5 bases and J gave up 6 bases, with 19 bases separating them. Germline-derived CDR1 and CDR2 are SGHTA and FQGTGA. Here the CDR3 DNA reads TGTGCCAGCAGCGTAGGGACGAGCGGGTTGGATGGCTACACCTTC. It specifies CASSVGTSGLDGYTF. Supplemented by reference TRBV7-3 and TRBJ1-2, the full variable domain reads GAGVSQTPSNKVTEKGKYVELRCDPISGHTALYWYRQSLGQGPEFLIYFQGTGAADDSGLPNDRFFAVRPEGSVSTLKIQRTERGDSAVYLCASSVGTSGLDGYTFGSGTRLTVV.